This T cell receptor (beta chain) was captured in a study of OX40 agonist ivuxolimab in advanced cancers. Germline CDR1 reads SGHNT; CDR2 reads YYREEE (reference sequence). The CDR3 is 19 amino acids. V lost 3 bases and J lost 0; bases outside the gene matches: 9. The table came from immunoSEQ multiplex PCR; TCRdb's copy has only in-frame clones and leaves some out. Among tens of thousands of clones listed, 75% to 95% were seen once. Material: CD4+ or CD8+ T cells sorted from blood, obtained in a trial of the OX40 agonist ivuxolimab. This clonotype was obtained from an adult with an advanced solid tumor such as melanoma, head and neck, liver or kidney cancer. The chain carries TRBV5-4 and TRBJ2-1; 13 positions agree with TRBD2. The CDR3 DNA sequence: TGTGCCAGCAGCTCTCCCGGGACTAGCGGGACAAGCTCCTACAATGAGCAGTTCTTC. This translates into CASSSPGTSGTSSYNEQFF. Together with reference TRBV5-4 and TRBJ2-1, the CDR3 gives the full variable domain: ETGVTQSPTHLIKTRGQQVTLRCSSQSGHNTVSWYQQALGQGPQFIFQYYREEENGRGNFPPRFSGLQFPNYSSELNVNALELDDSALYLCASSSPGTSGTSSYNEQFFGPGTRLTVL.